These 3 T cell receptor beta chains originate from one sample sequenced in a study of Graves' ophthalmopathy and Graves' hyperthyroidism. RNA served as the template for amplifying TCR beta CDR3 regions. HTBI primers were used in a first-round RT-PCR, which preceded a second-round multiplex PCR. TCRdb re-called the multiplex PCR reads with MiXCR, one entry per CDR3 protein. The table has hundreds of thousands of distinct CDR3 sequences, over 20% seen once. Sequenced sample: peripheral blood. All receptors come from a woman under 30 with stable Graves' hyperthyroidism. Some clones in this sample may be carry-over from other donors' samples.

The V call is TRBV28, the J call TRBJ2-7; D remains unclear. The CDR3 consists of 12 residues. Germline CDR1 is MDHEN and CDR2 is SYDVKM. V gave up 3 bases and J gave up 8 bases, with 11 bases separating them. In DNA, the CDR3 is TGTGCCAGCAGTTTGCGGCAGAGGAAGCAGTACTTC. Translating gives CASSLRQRKQYF.

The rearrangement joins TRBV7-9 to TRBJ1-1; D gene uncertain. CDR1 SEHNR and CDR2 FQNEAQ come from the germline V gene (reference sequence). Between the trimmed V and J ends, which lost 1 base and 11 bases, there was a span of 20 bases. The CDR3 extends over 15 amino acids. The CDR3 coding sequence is TGTGCCAGCAGCTTAGGGATCGTGGACGGGAGAGGGGCTTTCTTT. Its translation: CASSLGIVDGRGAFF.

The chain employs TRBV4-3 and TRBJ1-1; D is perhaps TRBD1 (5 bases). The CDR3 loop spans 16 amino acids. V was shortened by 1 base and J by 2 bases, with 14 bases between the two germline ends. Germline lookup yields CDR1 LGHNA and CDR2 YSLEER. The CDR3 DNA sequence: TGCGCCAGCAGCCAAGTTGTCGTAGGGACTAACACTGAAGCTTTCTTT. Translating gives CASSQVVVGTNTEAFF.